This entry lists 27 T cell receptor beta chains sequenced from one sample in a study of T cell responses to AZD1222 COVID-19 vaccine. Generated by immunoSEQ multiplex PCR, the TCRdb table keeps only in-frame clones and is missing some. Seen here are 85,000 to 100,000 clones, about nine tenths observed once, and the top ten hold roughly a tenth. The specimen comprised peripheral blood, sampled on day 0 of AZD1222 vaccination. The receptors derive from an adult in good health.

The chain combines TRBV5-1 with TRBJ2-3; D not resolved. V dropped 3 bases and J dropped 6 bases, with 5 bases sitting between them. The germline V gene has CDR1 SGHRS and CDR2 YFSETQ. CDR3 size: 11 residues. The chain's CDR3 is CASSSGDTQYF. DNA of the CDR3: TGCGCCAGCAGCTCCGGGGATACGCAGTATTTT.

The chain combines TRBV19 with TRBJ2-7, with TRBD1 identical over 9 bases. From germline, CDR1 is LNHDA and CDR2 SQIVND (reference sequence). V lost 4 bases, J lost 2 bases, and 3 bases stayed unmatched. The CDR3 has 14 residues. In nucleotides, the CDR3 is TGTGCCAGTAGTACCGGGACAGGGCCCTACGAGCAGTACTTC. Its translation is CASSTGTGPYEQYF.

This clone was picked up a small number of times. The chain combines TRBV18 with TRBJ2-7, with 9 bases aligning to TRBD2. With 1 base clipped from V and 4 bases from J, the junction kept 17 bases outside the gene matches. The CDR3 has 19 amino acids. Germline V lookup: CDR1 KGHSH, CDR2 LQKENI. In DNA, the CDR3 is TGTGCCAGCTCACCACAGGGCCTAATAGCGGGAGTGACTATATACGAGCAGTACTTC. Residues: CASSPQGLIAGVTIYEQYF.

V is TRBV27 and J is TRBJ1-2, with 8 nucleotides matching TRBD1. V shed 7 bases and J 7 bases; nucleotides not matched to a gene: 8. From germline, CDR1 is MNHEY and CDR2 SMNVEV (reference sequence). The CDR3 runs to 13 residues. CDR3 sequence: CASTGGGLGGYTF. Here the CDR3 DNA reads TGTGCCAGCACAGGGGGCGGATTGGGTGGCTACACCTTC.

The V and J genes are TRBV7-9 and TRBJ1-1; 7 bases line up with TRBD1. This CDR3 has 15 amino acids. Trimming removed 6 bases from V and 3 bases from J; junction bases left unmatched: 10. From germline, CDR1 is SEHNR and CDR2 FQNEAQ (reference sequence). The CDR3 loop is CASRGATGLYTEAFF. The DNA of the CDR3 is TGTGCCAGCAGAGGGGCGACAGGGCTCTACACTGAAGCTTTCTTT.

This clone is categorized as medium-sized. The chain links TRBV5-4 to TRBJ2-4; D gene uncertain. Trimming shortened V by 4 bases and J by 1 base, and 12 bases separated the two germline ends. Germline V lookup: CDR1 SGHNT, CDR2 YYREEE (reference sequence). The CDR3 sequence is 15 residues long. This chain's CDR3 is CASSLQGLAKNIQYF. The CDR3 DNA follows: TGTGCCAGCAGCCTTCAAGGGTTGGCCAAAAACATTCAGTACTTC.

The chain couples TRBV5-1 to TRBJ2-4; D may be TRBD2 (5 bases). This CDR3 contains 14 residues. Trimming shortened V by 3 bases and J by 7 bases, and 14 bases separated the two germline ends. CDR1 is SGHRS and CDR2 is YFSETQ in the germline V gene. The CDR3 DNA reads TGCGCCAGCAGCTCGGACCTAGGCGGGAACATTCAGTACTTC. This gives the protein CASSSDLGGNIQYF. Supplemented by reference TRBV5-1 and TRBJ2-4, the full variable domain reads KAGVTQTPRYLIKTRGQQVTLSCSPISGHRSVSWYQQTPGQGLQFLFEYFSETQRNKGNFPGRFSGRQFSNSRSEMNVSTLELGDSALYLCASSSDLGGNIQYFGAGTRLSVL.

J is TRBJ1-2 and V is TRBV28; perhaps TRBD1 as D (6 bases). The length of the CDR3 is 13 residues. V was trimmed by 5 bases and J by 4 bases, leaving 11 bases between them. Germline loops: CDR1 MDHEN, CDR2 SYDVKM. In DNA form, the CDR3 reads TGTGCCAGCAGTGAACAGGGCACCTATGGCTACACCTTC. It codes for CASSEQGTYGYTF.

For the CDR3, the DNA is TGTGCCAGCAGCCATGGACAGGGTTCAGATACGCAGTATTTT. It yields the protein CASSHGQGSDTQYF. The chain has TRBV3-1 (or the pseudogene TRBV3-2) and TRBJ2-3; TRBD1 aligns across 8 bases. The germline CDR1 and CDR2 sequences are LGHDT and YNNKEL (reference sequence). V shed 3 bases and J 4 bases; nucleotides not matched to a gene: 3. This CDR3 is 14 amino acids long.

The chain recombines TRBV27 with TRBJ2-1; D may be TRBD1 or TRBD2 (5 bases each). In germline, CDR1 is MNHEY, CDR2 SMNVEV (reference sequence). The CDR3 length is 14 residues. V lost 6 bases and J lost 3, with 12 bases in between. CDR3 DNA sequence: TGTGCCAGCAGAACCGGGACGGTCTACAATGAGCAGTTCTTC. Translated: CASRTGTVYNEQFF.

This clone has a single count. The chain carries TRBV14 and TRBJ1-2; the D is unclear. Trimming cost V 2 bases and J 1 base, with 8 bases left between them. The germline gives CDR1 SGHDN, CDR2 FVKESK. The CDR3 contains 14 residues. In DNA, the CDR3 is TGTGCCAGCAGCCAACAGCGGGGTAACTATGGCTACACCTTC. This codes for CASSQQRGNYGYTF.

This clone appeared a single time. The chain combines TRBV7-2 with TRBJ1-2, with a weak D call TRBD1 (6 bases). This CDR3 spans 15 amino acids. The germline CDR1 and CDR2 sequences are SGHTA and FQGNSA. Trimming removed 6 bases from V and 8 bases from J, with 22 bases in between. The CDR3, as DNA: TGTGCCAGCAGTCTTCAGGGGCAGAGTGCGGGAGGCTACACCTTC. Amino acids: CASSLQGQSAGGYTF. The full variable domain, in which reference TRBV7-2 and TRBJ1-2 provide the parts outside the CDR3, is GAGVSQSPSNKVTEKGKDVELRCDPISGHTALYWYRQSLGQGLEFLIYFQGNSAPDKSGLPSDRFSAERTGGSVSTLTIQRTQQEDSAVYLCASSLQGQSAGGYTFGSGTRLTVV.

Remarks on this clone: A junction end diverges from the germline sequence, so it may reflect a read error. The chain carries TRBV7-8 and TRBJ1-5; no reliable D call. Germline V gene lookup returns CDR1 SGHVS and CDR2 FQNEAQ. The length of the CDR3 is 14 residues. The CDR3 loop reads CASSLALGVSPIVF. In nucleotides, the CDR3 is TGTGCCAGCAGCTTAGCGCTTGGGGTCTCCCCCATCGTTTTT. The variable domain in full, completed from reference TRBV7-8 and TRBJ1-5, reads GAGVSQSPRYKVAKRGQDVALRCDPISGHVSLFWYQQALGQGPEFLTYFQNEAQLDKSGLPSDRFFAERPEGSVSTLKIQRTQQEDSAVYLCASSLALGVSPIVFGDGTRLSIL.

This chain connects TRBV7-2 to TRBJ2-3; 10 nucleotides align to TRBD2. From germline, CDR1 is SGHTA and CDR2 FQGNSA. The CDR3 is made up of 14 amino acids. V gave up 6 bases and J gave up 6 bases; unmatched junction bases: 6. For the CDR3, the DNA is TGTGCCAGCAGGTCCCTAGCGGGGGTGGATACGCAGTATTTT. It specifies CASRSLAGVDTQYF.

The chain joins TRBV11-2 to TRBJ1-2, with TRBD1 matching 7 bases. The CDR3 loop spans 17 amino acids. Germline CDR1 is SGHAT and CDR2 is FQNNGV. With 2 bases clipped from V and 8 bases from J, the junction kept 17 bases outside the gene matches. For the CDR3, the DNA is TGTGCCAGCAGCTTAAGAGGGGGCGGTTCGAAACTATCAGGCTACACCTTC. It specifies CASSLRGGGSKLSGYTF.

The chain is built from TRBV11-3 and TRBJ2-2, with 7 bases identical to TRBD1. J was trimmed by 5 bases and V by 1 base; bases with no gene match: 13. Germline V lookup: CDR1 SGHNT, CDR2 YENEEA. This CDR3 is built from 18 residues. CDR3 sequence reads: CASSLGRQGDSWTGELFF. Here the CDR3 DNA reads TGTGCCAGCAGCTTAGGGAGGCAGGGGGATTCATGGACCGGGGAGCTGTTTTTT.

The chain recombines TRBV6-5 with TRBJ1-2, with D possibly matching TRBD1 (5 bases). The CDR3 consists of 13 residues. Germline loops: CDR1 MNHEY, CDR2 SVGAGI. Trimming removed 7 bases at V and 7 bases at J, with 16 bases between. The CDR3 DNA follows: TGTGCCAGCAAATCTGGCGGGGCAGGTGGCTACACCTTC. Protein product: CASKSGGAGGYTF.

This clone was detected a few times. V usage is TRBV5-1 and J usage is TRBJ2-2; D remains unclear. V lost 2 bases, J lost 0 bases, and 5 bases lay in between. The CDR3 has 14 residues. CDR1 and CDR2 from the germline V gene are SGHRS and YFSETQ. The CDR3 loop is CASSFTANTGELFF. The CDR3 DNA reads as TGCGCCAGCAGCTTTACGGCGAACACCGGGGAGCTGTTTTTT.

This clone occurred a few times. CDR3 nucleotide sequence: TGCGCCAGCAGCCCTCGGACTAGCGGGAGTGAGACCCAGTACTTC. Amino acids: CASSPRTSGSETQYF. This rearrangement joins TRBV5-1 to TRBJ2-5; 13 bases agree with TRBD2. This CDR3 is 15 amino acids long. Germline V gene sequence: CDR1 SGHRS, CDR2 YFSETQ. The ends lost 4 bases at V and 5 bases at J; junction bases unmatched: 5.

This clone was detected only once. The V call is TRBV28, the J call TRBJ1-5; TRBD1 is a possible D gene (6 bases). Germline-derived CDR1 and CDR2 are MDHEN and SYDVKM. The CDR3 contains 15 residues. V was shortened by 3 bases and J by 4 bases, with 13 bases between the two germline ends. The DNA of the CDR3 is TGTGCCAGCAGTTTTGGGGGGGCGCGGAATCAGCCCCAGCATTTT. This sequence encodes CASSFGGARNQPQHF.

V gene TRBV18 combines with J gene TRBJ2-2; no clear D gene. The CDR3 sequence is 17 residues long. Germline-derived CDR1 and CDR2 are KGHSH and LQKENI. Trimming stripped 3 bases from V and 3 bases from J, with 17 bases between. The CDR3 reads CASSPLRAPVDTGELFF. The CDR3 region has the DNA TGTGCCAGCTCACCTCTCCGGGCCCCTGTAGACACCGGGGAGCTGTTTTTT. Drawing the rest from reference TRBV18 and TRBJ2-2, the complete variable domain is NAGVMQNPRHLVRRRGQEARLRCSPMKGHSHVYWYRQLPEEGLKFMVYLQKENIIDESGMPKERFSAEFPKEGPSILRIQQVVRGDSAAYFCASSPLRAPVDTGELFFGEGSRLTVL.

This chain joins TRBV7-2 and TRBJ2-1, with 7 bases fitting TRBD2. The length of the CDR3 is 15 residues. The ends lost 4 bases at V and 2 bases at J; junction bases unmatched: 5. From germline, CDR1 is SGHTA and CDR2 FQGNSA. The DNA for the CDR3 is TGTGCCAGCAGCTGGGGGGGGGAGACCTACAATGAGCAGTTCTTC. Translating it yields CASSWGGETYNEQFF.

The chain has TRBV6-5 and TRBJ1-5, with TRBD1 identical over 9 bases. The CDR3 spans 15 residues. V shed 6 bases and J 6 bases; nucleotides not matched to a gene: 9. Germline lookup yields CDR1 MNHEY and CDR2 SVGAGI. The DNA for the CDR3 is TGTGCCAGCAGGGTAGGGGACAGGGTAGGTCAGCCCCAGCATTTT. This codes for CASRVGDRVGQPQHF.

V usage is TRBV5-1 and J usage is TRBJ2-2; perhaps TRBD1 as D (5 bases). The V end was cut by 0 bases, the J end by 2 bases, with 11 bases between. Germline lookup yields CDR1 SGHRS and CDR2 YFSETQ. The CDR3 is 16 residues long. The CDR3 spells CASSLVTGSNTGELFF. The CDR3 DNA reads TGCGCCAGCAGCTTGGTTACAGGTTCCAACACCGGGGAGCTGTTTTTT.

This rearrangement joins TRBV28 to TRBJ2-2, with D possibly being TRBD1 (5 bases). Trimming took 6 bases from V and 3 from J, leaving 17 bases between them. Germline loops: CDR1 MDHEN, CDR2 SYDVKM. The CDR3 is 16 amino acids. The CDR3: CASRPPAGLYTGELFF. The CDR3, as DNA: TGTGCCAGCAGACCGCCGGCAGGGCTATACACCGGGGAGCTGTTTTTT. The full variable domain, rest sourced from reference TRBV28 and TRBJ2-2, is DVKVTQSSRYLVKRTGEKVFLECVQDMDHENMFWYRQDPGLGLRLIYFSYDVKMKEKGDIPEGYSVSREKKERFSLILESASTNQTSMYLCASRPPAGLYTGELFFGEGSRLTVL.

The V call is TRBV7-5, the J call TRBJ2-1; the table's TRBD2 call for D was not verified on the DNA. TRBV7-5 is a documented pseudogene. The length of the CDR3 is 14 residues. The CDR3 reads CVRTSSGGTNEQFF. The CDR3 DNA reads as TGTGTCAGAACCTCTAGCGGAGGTACCAATGAGCAGTTCTTC.

V usage is TRBV2 and J usage is TRBJ2-5; no definite D call. Trimming stripped 6 bases from V and 2 bases from J, with 13 bases between. Germline V gene sequence: CDR1 SNHLY, CDR2 FYNNEI. This CDR3 is 14 amino acids long. The DNA of the CDR3 is TGTGCCAGCAGAAGCCGGACGGAACAAGAGACCCAGTACTTC. Amino acid sequence: CASRSRTEQETQYF. The full variable domain, in which reference TRBV2 and TRBJ2-5 provide the parts outside the CDR3, is EPEVTQTPSHQVTQMGQEVILRCVPISNHLYFYWYRQILGQKVEFLVSFYNNEISEKSEIFDDQFSVERPDGSNFTLKIRSTKLEDSAMYFCASRSRTEQETQYFGPGTRLLVL.